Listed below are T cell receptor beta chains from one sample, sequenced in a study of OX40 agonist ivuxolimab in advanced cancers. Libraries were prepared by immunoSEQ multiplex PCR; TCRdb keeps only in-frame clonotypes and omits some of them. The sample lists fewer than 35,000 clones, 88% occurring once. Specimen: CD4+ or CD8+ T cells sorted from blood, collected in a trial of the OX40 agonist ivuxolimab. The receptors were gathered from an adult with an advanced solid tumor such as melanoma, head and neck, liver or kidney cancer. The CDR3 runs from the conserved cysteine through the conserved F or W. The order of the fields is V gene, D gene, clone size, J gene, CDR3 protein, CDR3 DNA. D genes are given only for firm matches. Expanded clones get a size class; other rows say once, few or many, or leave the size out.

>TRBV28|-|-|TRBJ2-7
CASSLFSGQYF
TGTGCCAGCAGTTTATTCAGCGGGCAGTACTTC
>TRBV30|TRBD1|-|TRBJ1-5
CAWSPPWDSMNQPQHF
TGTGCCTGGAGTCCTCCCTGGGACAGTATGAATCAGCCCCAGCATTTT
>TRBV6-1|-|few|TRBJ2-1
CASSESRAGISYNEQFF
TGTGCCAGCAGTGAAAGTAGGGCGGGGATCAGTTACAATGAGCAGTTCTTC
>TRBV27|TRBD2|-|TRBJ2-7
CASTRGGGYEQYF
TGTGCCAGCACCCGCGGGGGGGGCTACGAGCAGTACTTC
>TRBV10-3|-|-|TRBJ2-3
CAISESRGVGTDTQYF
TGTGCCATCAGTGAGTCGAGGGGTGTTGGCACAGATACGCAGTATTTT
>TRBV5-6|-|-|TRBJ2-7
CASSLDGYEQYF
TGTGCCAGCAGCTTGGACGGCTACGAGCAGTACTTC
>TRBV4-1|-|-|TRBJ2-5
CASSPGFYPWETQYF
TGCGCCAGCAGCCCCGGCTTTTATCCCTGGGAGACCCAGTACTTC
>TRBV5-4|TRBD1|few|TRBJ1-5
CASSLELVSTGQPNHQPQHF
TGTGCCAGCAGCTTGGAATTAGTTTCCACGGGACAGCCAAATCATCAGCCCCAGCATTTT
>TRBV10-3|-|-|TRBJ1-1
CAIGLNTEAFF
TGTGCCATCGGTTTGAACACTGAAGCTTTCTTT
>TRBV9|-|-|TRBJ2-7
CASSPRGGHEQYF
TGTGCCAGCAGCCCAAGAGGTGGGCACGAGCAGTACTTC
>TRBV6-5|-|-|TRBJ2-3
CASSVSGRRTDTQYF
TGTGCCAGCAGTGTTTCGGGACGCCGCACAGATACGCAGTATTTT
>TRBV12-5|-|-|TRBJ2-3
CASGLTINTQYF
TGTGCTAGTGGTTTGACAATAAATACGCAGTATTTT
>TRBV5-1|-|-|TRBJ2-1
CASSSFGDAYNEQFF
TGCGCCAGCAGTTCTTTTGGCGACGCCTACAATGAGCAGTTCTTC
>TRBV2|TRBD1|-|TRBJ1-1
CASRLQGAINTEAFF
TGTGCCAGCAGGTTACAGGGGGCGATTAACACTGAAGCTTTCTTT
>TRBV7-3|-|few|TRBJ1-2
CASPDEGRFDGYTF
TGTGCCAGCCCCGACGAAGGGAGATTCGATGGCTACACCTTC
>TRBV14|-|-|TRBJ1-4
CASSRGERNEKLFF
TGTGCCAGCAGCCGGGGGGAGCGGAACGAAAAACTGTTTTTT
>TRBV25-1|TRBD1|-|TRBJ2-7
CASSAGTGGREQYF
TGTGCCAGCAGTGCTGGGACAGGGGGTAGAGAGCAGTACTTC
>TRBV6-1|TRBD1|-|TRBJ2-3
CASSGGTGDADTQYF
TGTGCCAGCAGTGGCGGGACAGGGGACGCAGATACGCAGTATTTT
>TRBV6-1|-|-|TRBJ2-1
CASSEWSNEQFF
TGTGCCAGCAGTGAGTGGTCCAATGAGCAGTTCTTC
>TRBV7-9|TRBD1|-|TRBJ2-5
CASSDGQGPETQYF
TGTGCCAGCAGCGACGGACAGGGTCCGGAGACCCAGTACTTC
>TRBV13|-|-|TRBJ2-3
CASSLIITDTQYF
TGTGCCAGCAGCTTGATAATTACAGATACGCAGTATTTT
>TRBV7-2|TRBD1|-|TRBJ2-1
CASSSFGTGGSYNEQFF
TGTGCCAGCAGCTCATTTGGGACAGGGGGCTCCTACAATGAGCAGTTCTTC
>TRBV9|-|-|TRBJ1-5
CASSAGGGNQPQHF
TGTGCCAGCAGCGCGGGGGGAGGGAATCAGCCCCAGCATTTT
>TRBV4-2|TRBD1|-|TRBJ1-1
CASSQEVRQGARNTEAFF
TGTGCCAGCAGCCAAGAAGTGAGACAGGGGGCGAGAAACACTGAAGCTTTCTTT
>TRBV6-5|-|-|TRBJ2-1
CASSYSIYQGNEQFF
TGTGCCAGCAGTTACTCGATATACCAGGGGAATGAGCAGTTCTTC
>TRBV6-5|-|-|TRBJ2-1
CASSYSGGREQFF
TGTGCCAGCAGTTACAGTGGGGGCAGGGAGCAGTTCTTC
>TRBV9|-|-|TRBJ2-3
CASRGRDTQYF
TGTGCCAGCAGGGGGAGGGATACGCAGTATTTT
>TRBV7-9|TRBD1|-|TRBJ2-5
CASSDRVETQYF
TGTGCCAGCAGCGACAGGGTCGAGACCCAGTACTTC
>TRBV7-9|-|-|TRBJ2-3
CASTRPVDTQYF
TGTGCCAGCACTAGGCCCGTGGATACGCAGTATTTT
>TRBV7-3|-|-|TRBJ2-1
CASSPPGAYNEQFF
TGTGCCAGCAGTCCCCCCGGGGCCTACAATGAGCAGTTCTTC
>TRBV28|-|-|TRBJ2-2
CAGALRDTGELFF
TGTGCCGGGGCCCTCAGGGACACCGGGGAGCTGTTTTTT
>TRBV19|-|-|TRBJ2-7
CASSISGPLYEQYF
TGTGCCAGTAGTATATCAGGACCGCTATACGAGCAGTACTTC
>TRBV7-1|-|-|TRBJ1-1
CASSLVLLDAEAFF
TGTGCCAGCAGCTTAGTTCTTTTGGACGCTGAAGCTTTCTTT
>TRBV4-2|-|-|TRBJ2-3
CASSQGWATTDTQYF
TGTGCCAGCAGCCAAGGGTGGGCGACCACAGATACGCAGTATTTT
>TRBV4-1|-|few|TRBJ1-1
CASSQVPATEAFF
TGCGCCAGCAGCCAAGTGCCTGCGACTGAAGCTTTCTTT
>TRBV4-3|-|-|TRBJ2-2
CASSQEGGANTGELFF
TGCGCCAGCAGCCAAGAAGGGGGGGCGAACACCGGGGAGCTGTTTTTT
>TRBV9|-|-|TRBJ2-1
CASSSLGGIEQFF
TGTGCCAGCAGCTCCCTGGGTGGTATTGAGCAGTTCTTC
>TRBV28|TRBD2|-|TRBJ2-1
CASSLTLSGGYNEQFF
TGTGCCAGCAGTTTAACTCTATCGGGGGGCTACAATGAGCAGTTCTTC
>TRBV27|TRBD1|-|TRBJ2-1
CASSHSRTGVYEQFF
TGTGCCAGCAGCCACTCCCGGACAGGGGTCTATGAGCAGTTCTTC
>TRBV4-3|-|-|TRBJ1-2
CASSQDGQRANYGYTF
TGCGCCAGCAGCCAAGACGGGCAGAGAGCTAACTATGGCTACACCTTC
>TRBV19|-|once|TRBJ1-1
CASGGGFNTEAFF
TGTGCCAGTGGCGGGGGGTTCAACACTGAAGCTTTCTTT
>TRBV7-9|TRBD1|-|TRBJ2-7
CASSPPDRGTYEQYF
TGTGCCAGCAGCCCCCCGGACAGGGGCACCTACGAGCAGTACTTC
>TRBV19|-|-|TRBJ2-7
CASSITQGPSYEQYF
TGTGCCAGTAGTATTACGCAGGGCCCTTCCTACGAGCAGTACTTC
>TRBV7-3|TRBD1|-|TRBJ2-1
CASSSKPRDRDNEQFF
TGTGCCAGCAGCTCAAAACCCCGGGACAGGGACAATGAGCAGTTCTTC
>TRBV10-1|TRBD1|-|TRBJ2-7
CASSEYRDRDYEQYF
TGCGCCAGCAGTGAATACCGGGACAGGGACTACGAGCAGTACTTC
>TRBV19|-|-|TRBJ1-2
CASSIDQGGYTF
TGTGCCAGTAGTATAGACCAGGGAGGCTACACCTTC
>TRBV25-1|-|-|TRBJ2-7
CASSGRRRAYEQYF
TGTGCCAGCAGTGGAAGGCGTAGGGCCTACGAGCAGTACTTC
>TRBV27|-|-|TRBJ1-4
CASGPLNEKLFF
TGTGCCAGCGGCCCCTTAAATGAAAAACTGTTTTTT
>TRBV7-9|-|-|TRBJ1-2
CASSQAGIGTF
TGTGCCAGCAGCCAAGCCGGGATTGGGACCTTC
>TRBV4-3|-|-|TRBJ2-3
CASSQEYSGAGSTDTQYF
TGCGCCAGCAGCCAAGAATACTCGGGGGCGGGTAGCACAGATACGCAGTATTTT
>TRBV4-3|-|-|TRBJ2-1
CASSQDRSSYNEQFF
TGCGCCAGCAGCCAAGACAGGAGCTCCTACAATGAGCAGTTCTTC
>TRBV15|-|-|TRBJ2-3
CATSAQGSDTQYF
TGTGCCACCAGCGCCCAAGGATCCGACACGCAGTATTTT
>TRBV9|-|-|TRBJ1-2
CASSPESLGGYTF
TGTGCCAGCAGCCCCGAGAGCCTAGGGGGCTACACCTTC